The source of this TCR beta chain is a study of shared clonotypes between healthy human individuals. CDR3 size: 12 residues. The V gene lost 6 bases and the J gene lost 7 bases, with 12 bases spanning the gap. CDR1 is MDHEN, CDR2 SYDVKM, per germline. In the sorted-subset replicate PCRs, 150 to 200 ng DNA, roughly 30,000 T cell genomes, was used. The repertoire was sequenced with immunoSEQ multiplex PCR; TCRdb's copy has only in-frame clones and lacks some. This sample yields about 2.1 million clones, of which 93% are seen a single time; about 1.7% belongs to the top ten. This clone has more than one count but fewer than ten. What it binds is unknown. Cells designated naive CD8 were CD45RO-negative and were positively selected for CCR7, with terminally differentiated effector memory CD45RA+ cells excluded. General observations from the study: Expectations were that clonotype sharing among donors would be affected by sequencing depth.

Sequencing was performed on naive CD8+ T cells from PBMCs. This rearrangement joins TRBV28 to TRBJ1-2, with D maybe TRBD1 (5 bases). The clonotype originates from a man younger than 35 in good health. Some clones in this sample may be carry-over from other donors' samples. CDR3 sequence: CASSLITGGYTF. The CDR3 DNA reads TGTGCCAGCAGCCTCATTACAGGTGGCTACACCTTC.